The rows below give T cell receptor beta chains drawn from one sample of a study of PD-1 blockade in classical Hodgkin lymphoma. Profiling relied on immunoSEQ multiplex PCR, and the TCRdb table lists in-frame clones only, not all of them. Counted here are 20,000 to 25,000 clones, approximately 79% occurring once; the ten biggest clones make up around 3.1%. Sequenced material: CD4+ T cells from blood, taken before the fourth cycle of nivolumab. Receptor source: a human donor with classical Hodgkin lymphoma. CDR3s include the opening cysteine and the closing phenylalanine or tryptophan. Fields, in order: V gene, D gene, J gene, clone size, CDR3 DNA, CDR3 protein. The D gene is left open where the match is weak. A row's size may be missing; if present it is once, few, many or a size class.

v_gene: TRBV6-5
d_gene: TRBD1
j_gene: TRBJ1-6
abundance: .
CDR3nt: TGTGCCAGCAGTTACTCGACAGGGGAGTCTTCACCCCTCCACTTT
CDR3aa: CASSYSTGESSPLHF

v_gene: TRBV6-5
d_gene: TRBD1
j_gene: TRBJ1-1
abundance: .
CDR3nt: TGTGCCAGCAGTTACAGCGGGACAGGTGAAGCTTTCTTT
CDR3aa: CASSYSGTGEAFF

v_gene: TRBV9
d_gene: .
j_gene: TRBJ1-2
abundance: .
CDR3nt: TGTGCCAGCAGCGTTAACTATGGCTACACCTTC
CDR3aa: CASSVNYGYTF

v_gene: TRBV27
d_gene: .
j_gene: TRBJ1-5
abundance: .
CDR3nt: TGTGCCAGCAGGTCGGACAGTTCCAATCAGCCCCAGCATTTT
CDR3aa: CASRSDSSNQPQHF

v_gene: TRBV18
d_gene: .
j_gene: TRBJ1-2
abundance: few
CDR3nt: TGTGCCAGCTCGGGGACCACAACTAACTATGGCTACACCTTC
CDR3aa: CASSGTTTNYGYTF

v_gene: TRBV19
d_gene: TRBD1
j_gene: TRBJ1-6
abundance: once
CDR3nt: TGTGCCAGTAGTATACAGGGGGCCGGGAATTCACCCCTCCACTTT
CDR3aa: CASSIQGAGNSPLHF

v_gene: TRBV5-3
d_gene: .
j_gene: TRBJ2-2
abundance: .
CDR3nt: TGTGCCAGAAGCTTGTCACGGGGGCCCGCGAACACCGGGGAGCTGTTTTTT
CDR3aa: CARSLSRGPANTGELFF

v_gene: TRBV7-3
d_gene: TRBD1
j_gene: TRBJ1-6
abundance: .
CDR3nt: TGTGCCAGCTCACAGGGGCACTATAATTCACCCCTCCACTTT
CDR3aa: CASSQGHYNSPLHF

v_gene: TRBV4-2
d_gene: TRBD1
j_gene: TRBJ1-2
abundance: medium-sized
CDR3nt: TGTGCCAGCAGCCCAGCGGACAGGGGAAACTATGGCTACACCTTC
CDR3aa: CASSPADRGNYGYTF

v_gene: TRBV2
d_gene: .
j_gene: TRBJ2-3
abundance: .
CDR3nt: TGTGCCAGCAGCCCCGGGTATACGCAGTATTTT
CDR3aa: CASSPGYTQYF

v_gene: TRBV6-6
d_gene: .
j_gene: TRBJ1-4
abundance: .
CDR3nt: TGTGCCAGCAGTCTATATTCAGGGAAACTGTTTTTT
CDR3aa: CASSLYSGKLFF

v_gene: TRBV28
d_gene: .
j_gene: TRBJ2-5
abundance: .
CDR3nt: TGTGCCAGCAGTTTGGCAGGAGCTCAAGAGACCCAGTACTTC
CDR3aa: CASSLAGAQETQYF

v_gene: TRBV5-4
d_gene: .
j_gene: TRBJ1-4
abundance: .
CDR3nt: TGTGCCAGCAGCTTGGACCGGGACGGAAATGAAAAACTGTTTTTT
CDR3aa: CASSLDRDGNEKLFF

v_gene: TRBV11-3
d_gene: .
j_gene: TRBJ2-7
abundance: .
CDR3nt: TGTGCCAGCAGCTCCGCCTACGAGCAGTACTTC
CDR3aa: CASSSAYEQYF

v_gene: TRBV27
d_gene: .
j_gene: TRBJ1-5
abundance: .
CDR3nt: TGTGCCAGCAGTCCCCATCTGACGAAGCAGCCCCAGCATTTT
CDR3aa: CASSPHLTKQPQHF

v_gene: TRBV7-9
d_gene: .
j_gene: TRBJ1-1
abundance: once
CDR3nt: TGTGCCAGCAGCTTGCTGGGGGGAGTCGCTTTCTTT
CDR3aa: CASSLLGGVAFF

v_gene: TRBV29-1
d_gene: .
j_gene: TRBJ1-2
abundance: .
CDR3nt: TGCAGCGTTGAAGATCAAGGGGGATCGGGCGACTACACCTTC
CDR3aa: CSVEDQGGSGDYTF

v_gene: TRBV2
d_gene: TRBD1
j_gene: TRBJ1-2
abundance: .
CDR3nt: TGTGCCAGCAAAAGAGACAGGGGTAACTATGGCTACACCTTC
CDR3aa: CASKRDRGNYGYTF

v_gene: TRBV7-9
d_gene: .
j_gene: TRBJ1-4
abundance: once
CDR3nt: TGTGCCAGCAGTCGTAGAGATTTTAATGAAAAACTGTTTTTT
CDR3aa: CASSRRDFNEKLFF

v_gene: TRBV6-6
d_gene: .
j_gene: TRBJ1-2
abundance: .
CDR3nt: TGTGCCAGCAGCCCATTAGGGGACAACTATGGCTACACCTTC
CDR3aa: CASSPLGDNYGYTF

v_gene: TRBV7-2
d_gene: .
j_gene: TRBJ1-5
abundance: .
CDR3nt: TGTGCCAGCAGCTTGGTTGGAGGGAAGAGCAATCAGCCCCAGCATTTT
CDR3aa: CASSLVGGKSNQPQHF

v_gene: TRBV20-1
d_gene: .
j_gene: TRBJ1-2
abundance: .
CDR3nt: TGCAGTGCTATCGACCGGGGGGGCTACACCTTC
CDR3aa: CSAIDRGGYTF

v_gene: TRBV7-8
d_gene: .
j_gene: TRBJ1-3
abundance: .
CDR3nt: TGTGCCAGCAGCTTATGGGAACCGGGGGGAAACACCATATATTTT
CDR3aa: CASSLWEPGGNTIYF

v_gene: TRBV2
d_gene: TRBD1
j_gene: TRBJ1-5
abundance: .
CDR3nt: TGTGCCAGCACGGGACAGGGGGTTTCCAATCAGCCCCAGCATTTT
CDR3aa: CASTGQGVSNQPQHF

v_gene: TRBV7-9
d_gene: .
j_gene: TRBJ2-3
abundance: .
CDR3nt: TGTGCCAGCAGGGACTCCGGCACAGATACGCAGTATTTT
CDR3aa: CASRDSGTDTQYF

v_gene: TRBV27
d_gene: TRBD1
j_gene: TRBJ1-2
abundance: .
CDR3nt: TGTGCCAGCAGTTCATCGGACAGGGAGATCTATGGCTACACCTTC
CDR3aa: CASSSSDREIYGYTF

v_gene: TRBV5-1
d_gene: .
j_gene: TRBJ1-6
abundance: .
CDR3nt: TGCGCCAGCACCGAAGGGGGTTACAATTCACCCCTCCACTTT
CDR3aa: CASTEGGYNSPLHF

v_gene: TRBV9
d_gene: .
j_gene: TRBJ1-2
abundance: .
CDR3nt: TGTGCCAGCAGCGCCGAATTAGGTCACTCTCCGGGGGGCTACACCTTC
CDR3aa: CASSAELGHSPGGYTF

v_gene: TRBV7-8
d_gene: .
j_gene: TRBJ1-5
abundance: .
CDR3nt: TGTGCCAGCAGCTTAACAGGGTTCGGTCAGCCCCAGCATTTT
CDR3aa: CASSLTGFGQPQHF

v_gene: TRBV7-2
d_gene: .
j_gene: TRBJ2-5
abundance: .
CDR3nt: TGTGCCAGCAGCTTCGGAGAGACCCAGTACTTC
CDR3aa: CASSFGETQYF

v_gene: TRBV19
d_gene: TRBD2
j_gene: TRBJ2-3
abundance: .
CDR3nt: TGTGCCAGTAGTACCCTAGCGGGGGGGACAGATACGCAGTATTTT
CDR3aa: CASSTLAGGTDTQYF

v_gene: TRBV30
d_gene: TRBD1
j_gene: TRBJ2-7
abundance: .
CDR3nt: TGTGCCTGGGGTGGGACAGTGCCCGTTCACGGCGAGCAGTACTTC
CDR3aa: CAWGGTVPVHGEQYF

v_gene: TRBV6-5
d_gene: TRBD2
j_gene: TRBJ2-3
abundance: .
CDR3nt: TGTGCCAGCAGTTCTCCTCTAGCGGGGGACACAGATACGCAGTATTTT
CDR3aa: CASSSPLAGDTDTQYF

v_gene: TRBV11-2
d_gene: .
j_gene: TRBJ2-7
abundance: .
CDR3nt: TGTGCCAGCATGCGGGTGAACTCCTACGAGCAGTACTTC
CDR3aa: CASMRVNSYEQYF

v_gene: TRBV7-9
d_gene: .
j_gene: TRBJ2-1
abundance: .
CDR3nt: TGTGCCAGCAGCCCCAACACCTACAATGAGCAGTTCTTC
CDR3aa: CASSPNTYNEQFF

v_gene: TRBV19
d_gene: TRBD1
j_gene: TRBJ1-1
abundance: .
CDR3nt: TGTGCCAGTAGTGAGGGGGCCCGGACTGAAGCTTTCTTT
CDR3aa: CASSEGARTEAFF

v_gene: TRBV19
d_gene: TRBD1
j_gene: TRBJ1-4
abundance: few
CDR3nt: TGTGCCAGTAGTTTCAAACGGTGGGACAGGGATGAAAAACTGTTTTTT
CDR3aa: CASSFKRWDRDEKLFF

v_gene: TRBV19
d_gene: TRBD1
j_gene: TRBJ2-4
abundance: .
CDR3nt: TGTGCCAGCTACGACAGGGGGCATGGTAACATTCAGTACTTC
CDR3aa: CASYDRGHGNIQYF

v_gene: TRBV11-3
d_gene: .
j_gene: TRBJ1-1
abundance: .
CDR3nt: TGTGCCAGCAGCCTGAGTATCGTGAACACTGAAGCTTTCTTT
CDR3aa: CASSLSIVNTEAFF

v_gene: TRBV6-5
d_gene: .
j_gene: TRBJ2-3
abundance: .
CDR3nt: TGTGCCAGCAGTTACTCGCGGTCAAGCACAGATACGCAGTATTTT
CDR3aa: CASSYSRSSTDTQYF

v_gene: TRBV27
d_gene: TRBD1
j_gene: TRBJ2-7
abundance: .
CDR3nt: TGTGCCAGCAGTTTAGGGACAGGGAGACGCGACTCTGAGCAGTACTTC
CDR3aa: CASSLGTGRRDSEQYF

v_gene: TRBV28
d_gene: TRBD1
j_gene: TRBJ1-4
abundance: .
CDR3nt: TGTGCCAGCAGACGTCCCGGGACAGGGGGGGCTGAAAAACTGTTTTTT
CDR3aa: CASRRPGTGGAEKLFF

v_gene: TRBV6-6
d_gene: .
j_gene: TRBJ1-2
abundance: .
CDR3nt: TGTGCCACCATGGACAGCTATGGCTACACCTTC
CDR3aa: CATMDSYGYTF

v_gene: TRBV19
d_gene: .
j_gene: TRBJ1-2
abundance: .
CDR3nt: TGTGCCAGTAGTATAGATCCAGCAAACTATGGCTACACCTTC
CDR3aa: CASSIDPANYGYTF

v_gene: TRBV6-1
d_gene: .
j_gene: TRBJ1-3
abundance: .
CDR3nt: TGTGCCAGCAAGCAGGAAGGAAACACCATATATTTT
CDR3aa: CASKQEGNTIYF

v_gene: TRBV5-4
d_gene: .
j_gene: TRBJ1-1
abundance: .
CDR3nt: TGTGCCAGCAGAAAAGACAGGTCAGCGAACACTGAAGCTTTCTTT
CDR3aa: CASRKDRSANTEAFF

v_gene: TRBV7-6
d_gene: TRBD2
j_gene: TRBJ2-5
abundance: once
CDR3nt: TGTGCCAGCAGCTTAACGGGACTGGGGGGGAAAGAGACCCAGTACTTC
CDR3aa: CASSLTGLGGKETQYF

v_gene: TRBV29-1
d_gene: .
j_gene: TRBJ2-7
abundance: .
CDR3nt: TGCAGCGGCGGCAGGAGCTCCTACGAGCAGTACTTC
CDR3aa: CSGGRSSYEQYF

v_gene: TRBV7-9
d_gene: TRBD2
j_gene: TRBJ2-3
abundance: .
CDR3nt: TGTGCCAGCAGCCTGAGCGGGGGGGGCCGTGCAGATACGCAGTATTTT
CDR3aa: CASSLSGGGRADTQYF

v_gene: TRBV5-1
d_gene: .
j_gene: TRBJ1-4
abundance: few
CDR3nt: TGCGCCAGCAGCTTGTCTCCCGGGGGAGAAAAACTGTTTTTT
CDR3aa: CASSLSPGGEKLFF